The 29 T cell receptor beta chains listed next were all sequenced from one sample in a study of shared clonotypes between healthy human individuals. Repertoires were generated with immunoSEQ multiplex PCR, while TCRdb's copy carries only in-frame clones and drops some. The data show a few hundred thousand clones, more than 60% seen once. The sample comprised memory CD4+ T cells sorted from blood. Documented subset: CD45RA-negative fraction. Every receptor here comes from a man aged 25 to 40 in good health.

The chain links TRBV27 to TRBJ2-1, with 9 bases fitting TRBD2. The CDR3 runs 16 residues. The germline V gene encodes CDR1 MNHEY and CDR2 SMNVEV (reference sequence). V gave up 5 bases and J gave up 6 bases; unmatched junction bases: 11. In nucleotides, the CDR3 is TGTGCCAGCAGTACCATTGGCGGGAGGGCCCTCAATGAGCAGTTCTTC. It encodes CASSTIGGRALNEQFF.

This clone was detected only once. CDR3 region: CASSHLGSGNTIYF. CDR3 coding DNA: TGTGCCAGCAGCCATCTGGGGTCTGGAAACACCATATATTTT. The chain combines TRBV7-9 with TRBJ1-3; no firm D call. Trimming removed 5 bases at V and 1 base at J, with 9 bases between. The CDR3 totals 14 residues. Germline-derived CDR1 and CDR2 are SEHNR and FQNEAQ (reference sequence).

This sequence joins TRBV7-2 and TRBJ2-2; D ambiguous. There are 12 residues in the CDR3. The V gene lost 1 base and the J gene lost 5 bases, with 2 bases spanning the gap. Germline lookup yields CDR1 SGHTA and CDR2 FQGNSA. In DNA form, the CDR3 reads TGTGCCAGCAGCTTAGGAACCGGGGAGCTGTTTTTT. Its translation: CASSLGTGELFF.

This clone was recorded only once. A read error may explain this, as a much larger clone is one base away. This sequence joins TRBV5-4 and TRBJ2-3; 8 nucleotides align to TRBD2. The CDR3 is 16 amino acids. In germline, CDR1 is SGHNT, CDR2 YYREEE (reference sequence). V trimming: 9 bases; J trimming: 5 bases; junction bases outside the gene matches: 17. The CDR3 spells CANNPRGGRRVDTQYF. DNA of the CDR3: TGTGCCAACAACCCCCGGGGCGGGAGGCGAGTAGATACGCAGTATTTT.

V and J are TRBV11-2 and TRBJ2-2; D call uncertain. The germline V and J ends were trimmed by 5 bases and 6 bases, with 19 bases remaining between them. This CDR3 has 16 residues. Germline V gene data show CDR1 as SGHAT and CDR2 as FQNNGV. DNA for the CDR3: TGTGCCAGCAGCAGCCCCCAGGCTTCCCCCGCCGGGGAGCTGTTTTTT. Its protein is CASSSPQASPAGELFF.

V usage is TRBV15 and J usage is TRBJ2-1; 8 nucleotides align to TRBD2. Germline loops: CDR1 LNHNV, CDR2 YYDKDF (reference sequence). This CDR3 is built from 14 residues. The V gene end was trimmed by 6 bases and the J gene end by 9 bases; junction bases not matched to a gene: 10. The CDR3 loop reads CATRKDILAGEQFF. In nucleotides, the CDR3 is TGTGCCACCAGAAAGGACATTCTAGCGGGTGAGCAGTTCTTC.

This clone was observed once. The CDR3 DNA sequence: TGTGCCAGCTCACCAAACGGCCGGAGCAATCAGCCCCAGCATTTT. This gives the protein CASSPNGRSNQPQHF. The chain recombines TRBV18 with TRBJ1-5; D call uncertain. This CDR3 is 15 amino acids long. The V and J ends lost 2 bases and 1 base respectively, with 9 bases between them. Germline CDR1 reads KGHSH; CDR2 reads LQKENI.

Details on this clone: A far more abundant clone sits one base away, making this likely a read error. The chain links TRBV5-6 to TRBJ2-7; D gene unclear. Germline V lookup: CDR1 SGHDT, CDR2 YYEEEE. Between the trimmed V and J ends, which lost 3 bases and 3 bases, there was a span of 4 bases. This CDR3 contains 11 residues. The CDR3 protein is CASSWGYEQYF. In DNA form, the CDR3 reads TGTGCCAGCAGCTGGGGCTACGAGCAGTACTTC.

CDR3: CASSWNLDEQYF. Here the CDR3 DNA reads TGTGCCAGCAGCTGGAATCTCGACGAGCAGTACTTC. The gene calls are TRBV7-2 and TRBJ2-7; D unclear. V lost 4 bases to trimming and J lost 5 bases, with 9 bases between them. Germline assignment: CDR1 SGHTA and CDR2 FQGNSA. The CDR3 spans 12 residues.

DNA of the CDR3: TGCGCCAGCAGCCGGGACGGCACTATTGATGGGGTAAAACTGTTTTTT. Encoded protein: CASSRDGTIDGVKLFF. The chain is built from TRBV5-1 and TRBJ1-4; possibly TRBD1 for D (5 bases). Looked up from germline, CDR1 is SGHRS and CDR2 is YFSETQ. The V and J ends lost 4 bases and 10 bases respectively, with 23 bases between them. This CDR3 has 16 residues. Using reference TRBV5-1 and TRBJ1-4 for the parts outside the CDR3, the full variable domain is KAGVTQTPRYLIKTRGQQVTLSCSPISGHRSVSWYQQTPGQGLQFLFEYFSETQRNKGNFPGRFSGRQFSNSRSEMNVSTLELGDSALYLCASSRDGTIDGVKLFFGSGTQLSVL.

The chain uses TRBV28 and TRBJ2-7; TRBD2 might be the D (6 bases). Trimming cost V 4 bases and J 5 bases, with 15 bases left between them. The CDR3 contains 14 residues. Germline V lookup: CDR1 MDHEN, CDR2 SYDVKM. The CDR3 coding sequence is TGTGCCAGCAGTTCCCCAGGAGGGGATAACGAGCAGTACTTC. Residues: CASSSPGGDNEQYF.

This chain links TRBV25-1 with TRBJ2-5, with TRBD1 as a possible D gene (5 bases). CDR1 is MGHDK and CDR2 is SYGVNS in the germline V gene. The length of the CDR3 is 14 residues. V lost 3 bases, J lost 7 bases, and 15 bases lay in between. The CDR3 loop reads CASSDGRFQGTQYF. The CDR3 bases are TGTGCCAGCAGTGATGGCCGGTTTCAGGGGACCCAGTACTTC.

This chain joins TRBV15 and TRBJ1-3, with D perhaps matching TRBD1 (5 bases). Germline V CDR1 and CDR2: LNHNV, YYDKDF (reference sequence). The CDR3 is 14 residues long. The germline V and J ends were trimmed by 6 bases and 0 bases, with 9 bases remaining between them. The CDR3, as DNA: TGTGCCACCAGTCCAGGGTCCTCTGGAAACACCATATATTTT. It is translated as CATSPGSSGNTIYF.

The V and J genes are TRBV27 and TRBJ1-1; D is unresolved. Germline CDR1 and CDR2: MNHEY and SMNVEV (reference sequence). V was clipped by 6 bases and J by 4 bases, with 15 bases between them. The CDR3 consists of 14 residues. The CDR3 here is CASSPGERGTEAFF. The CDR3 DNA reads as TGTGCCAGCAGCCCCGGGGAGCGGGGCACTGAAGCTTTCTTT.

CDR3 sequence reads: CASSLETGSSWETQYF. CDR3 bases: TGCGCCAGCAGCCTGGAGACAGGTTCTTCTTGGGAGACCCAGTACTTC. This chain links TRBV5-1 with TRBJ2-5, with a weak D call TRBD1 (6 bases). Germline values: CDR1 SGHRS, CDR2 YFSETQ. V lost 4 bases and J lost 5, with 21 bases in between. The CDR3 contains 16 residues.

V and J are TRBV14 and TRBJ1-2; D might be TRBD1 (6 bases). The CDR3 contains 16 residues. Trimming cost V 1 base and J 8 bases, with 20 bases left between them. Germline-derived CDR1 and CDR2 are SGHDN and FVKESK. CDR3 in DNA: TGTGCCAGCAGCCAAGGGATCGGGGGCCATGGCTTCGGCTACACCTTC. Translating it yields CASSQGIGGHGFGYTF.

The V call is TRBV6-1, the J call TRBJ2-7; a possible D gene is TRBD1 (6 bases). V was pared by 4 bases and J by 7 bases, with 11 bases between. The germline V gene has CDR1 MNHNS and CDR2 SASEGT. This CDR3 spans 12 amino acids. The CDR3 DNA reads TGTGCCAGCAGTGGGGACACCCGGGAGCAGTACTTC. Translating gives CASSGDTREQYF.

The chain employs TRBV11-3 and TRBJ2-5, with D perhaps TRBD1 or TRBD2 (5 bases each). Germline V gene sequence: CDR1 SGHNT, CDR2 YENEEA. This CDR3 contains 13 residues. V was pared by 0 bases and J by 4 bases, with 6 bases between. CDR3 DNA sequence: TGTGCCAGCAGCTTAGAGAGGGGAGAGACCCAGTACTTC. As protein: CASSLERGETQYF. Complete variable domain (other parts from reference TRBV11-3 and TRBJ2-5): EAGVVQSPRYKIIEKKQPVAFWCNPISGHNTLYWYLQNLGQGPELLIRYENEEAVDDSQLPKDRFSAERLKGVDSTLKIQPAELGDSAVYLCASSLERGETQYFGPGTRLLVL.

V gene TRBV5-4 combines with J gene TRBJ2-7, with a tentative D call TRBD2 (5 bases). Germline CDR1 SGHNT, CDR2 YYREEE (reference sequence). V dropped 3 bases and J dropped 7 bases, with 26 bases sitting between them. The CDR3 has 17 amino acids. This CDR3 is CASSSWIRPGQRVEQYF. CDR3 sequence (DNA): TGTGCCAGCAGCTCCTGGATACGGCCCGGCCAGAGGGTAGAGCAGTACTTC.

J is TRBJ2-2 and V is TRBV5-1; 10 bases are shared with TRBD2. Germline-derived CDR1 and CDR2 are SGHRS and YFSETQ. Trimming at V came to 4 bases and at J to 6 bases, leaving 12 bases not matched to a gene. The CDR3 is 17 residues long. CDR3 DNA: TGCGCCAGCAGCCCACTCCGGGATAGCGGGAGGCCCGGGGAGCTGTTTTTT. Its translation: CASSPLRDSGRPGELFF.

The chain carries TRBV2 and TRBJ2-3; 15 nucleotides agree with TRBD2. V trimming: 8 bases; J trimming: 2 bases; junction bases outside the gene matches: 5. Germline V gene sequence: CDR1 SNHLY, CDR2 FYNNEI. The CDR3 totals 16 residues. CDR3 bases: TGTGCCAGCCTTGGACTAGCGGGAGGGATCACAGATACGCAGTATTTT. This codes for CASLGLAGGITDTQYF.

This chain's CDR3 is CASSESPQGAKETQYF. CDR3 nucleotides: TGCGCCAGCAGTGAGTCGCCCCAGGGGGCTAAAGAGACCCAGTACTTC. The chain is built from TRBV10-1 and TRBJ2-5; 8 positions agree with TRBD1. This CDR3 has 16 residues. J gave up 3 bases and V 0 bases, and 6 bases lay outside the gene matches. The germline V gene has CDR1 WNHNN and CDR2 SYGVQD (reference sequence).

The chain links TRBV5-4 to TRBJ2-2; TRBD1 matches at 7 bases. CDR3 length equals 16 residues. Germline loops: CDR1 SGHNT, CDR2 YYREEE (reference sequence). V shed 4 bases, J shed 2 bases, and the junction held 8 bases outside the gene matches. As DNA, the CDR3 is TGTGCCAGCAGCAACCTCGGGACAGATAACACCGGGGAGCTGTTTTTT. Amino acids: CASSNLGTDNTGELFF.

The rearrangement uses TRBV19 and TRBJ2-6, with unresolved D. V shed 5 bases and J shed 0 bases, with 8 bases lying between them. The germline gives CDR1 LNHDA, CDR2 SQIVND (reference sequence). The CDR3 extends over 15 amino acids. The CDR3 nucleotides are TGTGCCAGTAGTCCCCGAAGCTCTGGGGCCAACGTCCTGACTTTC. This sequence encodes CASSPRSSGANVLTF.

CDR3 DNA sequence: TGTGCCATCAAGGGGACAGGGGTCGTCGGTCAAACAGATACGCAGTATTTT. As protein: CAIKGTGVVGQTDTQYF. The rearrangement links TRBV10-3 to TRBJ2-3; the match to TRBD1 covers 10 bases. Trimming removed 7 bases from V and 3 bases from J; junction bases left unmatched: 13. In germline, CDR1 is ENHRY, CDR2 SYGVKD. This CDR3 is built from 17 residues.

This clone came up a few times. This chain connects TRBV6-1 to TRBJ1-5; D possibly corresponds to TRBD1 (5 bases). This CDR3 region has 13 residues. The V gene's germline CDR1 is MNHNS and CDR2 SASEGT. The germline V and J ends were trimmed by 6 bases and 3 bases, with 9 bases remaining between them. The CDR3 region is CASRGTYNQPQHF. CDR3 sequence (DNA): TGTGCCAGCAGAGGGACTTACAATCAGCCCCAGCATTTT.

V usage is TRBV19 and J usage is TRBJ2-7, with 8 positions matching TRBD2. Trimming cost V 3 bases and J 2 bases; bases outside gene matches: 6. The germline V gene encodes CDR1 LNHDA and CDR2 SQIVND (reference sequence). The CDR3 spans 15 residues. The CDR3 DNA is TGTGCCAGTAGTATCGGGAGGGAGCCCCCCTACGAGCAGTACTTC. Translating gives CASSIGREPPYEQYF.

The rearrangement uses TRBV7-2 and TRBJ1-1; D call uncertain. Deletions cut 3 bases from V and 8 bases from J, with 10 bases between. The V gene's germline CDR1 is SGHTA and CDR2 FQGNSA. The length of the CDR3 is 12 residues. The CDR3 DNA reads TGTGCCAGCAGCTTCGTGGCGACGGAAGCTTTCTTT. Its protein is CASSFVATEAFF.

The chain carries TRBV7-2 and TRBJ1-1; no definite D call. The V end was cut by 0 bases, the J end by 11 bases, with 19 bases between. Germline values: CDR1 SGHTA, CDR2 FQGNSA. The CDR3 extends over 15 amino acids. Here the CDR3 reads CASSLASQLVLRAFF. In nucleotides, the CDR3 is TGTGCCAGCAGCTTAGCGTCCCAGCTAGTCCTGCGGGCTTTCTTT.